One T cell receptor beta chain is described in this entry. Deletions cut 6 bases from V and 6 bases from J, with 12 bases between. From germline, CDR1 is MNHEY and CDR2 SVGAGI. This CDR3 is built from 14 residues. The sample is drawn from a study of cytomegalovirus exposure and HLA in healthy donors. Amplification used 60 Vbeta primers and 13 Jbeta primers. Profiled with immunoSEQ multiplex PCR; TCRdb holds only in-frame clones, not every one. The sample carries under 150,000 clones, approximately 80% recorded once. This sequence joins TRBV6-5 and TRBJ1-6, with D possibly being TRBD1 (5 bases). The sequence was obtained from a woman between 40 and 50 years old in good health and CMV-seronegative. Sequenced input: PBMCs. CDR3 loop: CASSQTVTNSPLHF. The CDR3 bases are TGTGCCAGCAGCCAGACAGTGACTAATTCACCCCTCCACTTT.